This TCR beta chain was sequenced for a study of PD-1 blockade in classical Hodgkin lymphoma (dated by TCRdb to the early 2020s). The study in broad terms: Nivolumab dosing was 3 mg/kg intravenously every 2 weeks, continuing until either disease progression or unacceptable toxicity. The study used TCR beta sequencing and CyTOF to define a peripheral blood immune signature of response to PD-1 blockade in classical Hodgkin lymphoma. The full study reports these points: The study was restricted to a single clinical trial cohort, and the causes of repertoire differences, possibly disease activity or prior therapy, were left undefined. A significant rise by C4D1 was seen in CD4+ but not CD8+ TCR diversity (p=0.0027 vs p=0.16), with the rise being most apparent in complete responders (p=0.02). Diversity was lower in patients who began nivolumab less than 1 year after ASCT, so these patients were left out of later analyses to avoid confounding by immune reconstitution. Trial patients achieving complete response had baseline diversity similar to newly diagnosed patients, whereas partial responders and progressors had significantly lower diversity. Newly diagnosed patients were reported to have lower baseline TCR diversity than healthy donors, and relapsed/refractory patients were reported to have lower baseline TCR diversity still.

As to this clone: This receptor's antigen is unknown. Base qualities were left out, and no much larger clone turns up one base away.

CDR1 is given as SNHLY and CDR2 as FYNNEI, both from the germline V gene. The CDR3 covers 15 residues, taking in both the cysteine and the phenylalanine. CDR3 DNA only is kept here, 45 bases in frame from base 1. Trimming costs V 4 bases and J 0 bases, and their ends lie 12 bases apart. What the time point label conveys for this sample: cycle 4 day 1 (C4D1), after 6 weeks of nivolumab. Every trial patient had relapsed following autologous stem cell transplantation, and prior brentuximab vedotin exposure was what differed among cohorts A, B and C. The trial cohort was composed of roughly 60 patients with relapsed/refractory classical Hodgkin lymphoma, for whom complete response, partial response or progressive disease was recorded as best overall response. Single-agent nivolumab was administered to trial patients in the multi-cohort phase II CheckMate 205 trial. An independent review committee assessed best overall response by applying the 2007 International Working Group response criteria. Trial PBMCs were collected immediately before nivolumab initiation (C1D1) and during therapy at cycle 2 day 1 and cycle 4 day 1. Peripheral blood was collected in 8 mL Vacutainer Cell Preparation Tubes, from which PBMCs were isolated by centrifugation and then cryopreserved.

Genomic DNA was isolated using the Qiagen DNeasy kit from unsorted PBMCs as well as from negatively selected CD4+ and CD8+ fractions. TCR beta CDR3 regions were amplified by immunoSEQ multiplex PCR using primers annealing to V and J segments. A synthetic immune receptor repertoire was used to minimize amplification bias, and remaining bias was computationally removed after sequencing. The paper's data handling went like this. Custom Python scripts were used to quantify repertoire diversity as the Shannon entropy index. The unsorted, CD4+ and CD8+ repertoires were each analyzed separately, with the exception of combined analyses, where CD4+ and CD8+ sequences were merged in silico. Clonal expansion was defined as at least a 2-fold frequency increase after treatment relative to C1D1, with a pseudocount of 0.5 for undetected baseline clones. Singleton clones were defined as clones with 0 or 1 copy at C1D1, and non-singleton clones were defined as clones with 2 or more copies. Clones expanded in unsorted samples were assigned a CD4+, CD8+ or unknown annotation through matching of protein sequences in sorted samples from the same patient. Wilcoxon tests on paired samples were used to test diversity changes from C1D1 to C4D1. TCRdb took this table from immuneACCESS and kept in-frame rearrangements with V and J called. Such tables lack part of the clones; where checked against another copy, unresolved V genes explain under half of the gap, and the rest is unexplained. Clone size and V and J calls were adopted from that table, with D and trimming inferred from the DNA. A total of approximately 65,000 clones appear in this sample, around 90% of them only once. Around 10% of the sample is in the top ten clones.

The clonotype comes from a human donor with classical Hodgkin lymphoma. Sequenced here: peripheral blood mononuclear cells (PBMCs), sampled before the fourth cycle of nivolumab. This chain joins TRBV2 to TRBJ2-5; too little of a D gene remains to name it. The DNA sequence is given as TGTGCCAGCAGTGGGCAGCTGGGGTACCAAGAGACCCAGTACTTC. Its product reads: CASSGQLGYQETQYF.